The TCR beta chain under discussion was sequenced for a study of cytomegalovirus exposure and HLA in healthy donors. Study-wide points: In a later analysis, HLA-associated TCR beta chains were more clonally expanded than equally common others. Earlier analysis yielded a pattern in which most TCR beta V segments were productive about 90% or about 30% of the time.

The primer mix had 60 Vbeta and 13 Jbeta primers. Profiled with immunoSEQ multiplex PCR; TCRdb holds only in-frame clones, not every one. The sample has some 90,000 clones, around 81% seen once. This clone was counted once. Its target is unknown. Germline V gene sequence: CDR1 SGHTA, CDR2 FQGNSA. Trimming pared 5 bases from V and 6 bases from J, leaving 17 bases between. This CDR3 has 15 amino acids. The source of this sequence is a woman in her 70s in good health and CMV-seropositive. This rearrangement joins TRBV7-2 to TRBJ1-5; maybe TRBD1 (5 bases). Sequenced: PBMCs. The CDR3 coding sequence is TGTGCCAGCAGCCTACGTTCGGGGGAGGGTCAGCCCCAGCATTTT. Encoded protein: CASSLRSGEGQPQHF.